The TCR beta chain described here comes from a study of T cells in Graves' hyperthyroidism and ophthalmopathy. Amplified regions were TCR beta CDR3 sequences from RNA transcripts. Using the HTBI primer set, a first-round RT-PCR was run on the TCR CDR3. TCRdb independently ran MiXCR on the multiplex PCR reads; one entry per CDR3 protein. Of fewer than 110,000 distinct CDR3 sequences detected, around 50% appear once; the ten largest clones hold approximately 27%. Looked up from germline, CDR1 is MGHDK and CDR2 is SYGVNS. The CDR3 loop spans 15 amino acids. Extraction of PBMCs used under 13 ml of fresh peripheral blood.

This clonotype originated in a man aged 40-55 years with Graves' hyperthyroidism. The rearrangement joins TRBV25-1 to TRBJ2-7; 7 nucleotides match TRBD2. Sequenced: blood. The chain's CDR3 is CACGGAPPCSYEQYF. The CDR3 DNA is TGTGCATGCGGGGGTGCACCTCCGTGCTCCTACGAGCAGTACTTC.